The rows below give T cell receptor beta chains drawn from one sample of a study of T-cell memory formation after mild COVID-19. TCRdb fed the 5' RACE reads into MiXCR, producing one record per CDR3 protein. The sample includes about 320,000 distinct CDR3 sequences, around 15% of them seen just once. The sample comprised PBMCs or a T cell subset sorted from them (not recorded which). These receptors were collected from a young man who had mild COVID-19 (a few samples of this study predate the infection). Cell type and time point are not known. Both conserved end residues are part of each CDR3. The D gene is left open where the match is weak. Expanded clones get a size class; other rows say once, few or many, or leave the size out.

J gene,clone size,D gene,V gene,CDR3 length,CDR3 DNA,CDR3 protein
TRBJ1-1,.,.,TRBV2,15,TGTGCCAGCAGCCATTATGGACAGACTAACACTGAAGCTTTCTTT,CASSHYGQTNTEAFF
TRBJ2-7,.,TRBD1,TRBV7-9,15,TGTGCCAGCAGCTTAGCGGGGACAGGTCAATTAGGGCAGTACTTC,CASSLAGTGQLGQYF
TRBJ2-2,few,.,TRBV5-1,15,TGCGCCAGCAGCTTTACAGACAATCCCACCGGGGAGCTGTTTTTT,CASSFTDNPTGELFF
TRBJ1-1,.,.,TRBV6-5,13,TGTGCCAGCAGTTACTCGGGAGCTACTGAAGCTTTCTTT,CASSYSGATEAFF
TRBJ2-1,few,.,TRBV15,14,TGTGCCACCAGCAGAGATCTTCGGAGCAATGAGCAGTTCTTC,CATSRDLRSNEQFF
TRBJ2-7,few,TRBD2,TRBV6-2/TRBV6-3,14,TGTGCCAGCAGTCTCCTAGCGGATGTTTACGAGCAGTACTTC,CASSLLADVYEQYF
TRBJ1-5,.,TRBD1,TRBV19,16,TGTGCCAGTAGACCGGGACAGGGGACTTTAAGGGAGCCCCAGCATTTT,CASRPGQGTLREPQHF
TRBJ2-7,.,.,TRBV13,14,TGTGCCAGCAGCTTAGTGGCCAGAAACTACGAGCAGTACTTC,CASSLVARNYEQYF
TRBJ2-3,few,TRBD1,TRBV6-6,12,TGTGCCCTCGGACAGGGCACAGATACGCAGTATTTT,CALGQGTDTQYF
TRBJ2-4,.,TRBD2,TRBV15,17,TGTGCCACCAGCCCGGGGAGGGGAGGGGTGGCCAAAAACATTCAGTACTTC,CATSPGRGGVAKNIQYF
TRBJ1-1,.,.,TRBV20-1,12,TGCAGTGCTAGAATGGCAGGGACTGAAGCTTTCTTT,CSARMAGTEAFF
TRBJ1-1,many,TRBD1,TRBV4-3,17,TGCGCCAGCAGCCAAGTGGGGACAGGGCGGAGGAACACTGAAGCTTTCTTT,CASSQVGTGRRNTEAFF
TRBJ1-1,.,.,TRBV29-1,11,TGCAGCGTTGTTGAGAACACTGAAGCTTTCTTT,CSVVENTEAFF
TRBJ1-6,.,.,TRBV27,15,TGTGCCAGCAGGGCGAGACAGTCCCTTTCTTCACCCCTCCACTTT,CASRARQSLSSPLHF
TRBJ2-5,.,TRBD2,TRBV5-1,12,TGCGCCAGCCAGCTGGGGGGGGAGACCCAGTACTTC,CASQLGGETQYF
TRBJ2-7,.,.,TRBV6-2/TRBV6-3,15,TGTGCCAGCAGCCGGCGTACAGGGATTACCTACGAGCAGTACTTC,CASSRRTGITYEQYF
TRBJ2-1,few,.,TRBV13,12,TGTGCCAGCAGCTCCATGGTCAATGAGCAGTTCTTC,CASSSMVNEQFF
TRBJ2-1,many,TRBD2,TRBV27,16,TGTGCCAGCAGAGCCTACTTAGCGGGGGGGTACAATGAGCAGTTCTTC,CASRAYLAGGYNEQFF
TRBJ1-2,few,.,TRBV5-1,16,TGCGCCAGCAGCTTGGAATTGGGGGAGGGATTCTATGGCTACACCTTC,CASSLELGEGFYGYTF
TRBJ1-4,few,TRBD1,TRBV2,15,TGTGCCAGCAGGCCGGGACAGGCAACTAATGAAAAACTGTTTTTT,CASRPGQATNEKLFF
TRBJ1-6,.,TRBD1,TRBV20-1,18,TGCAGTGCTAGAGATCCGAGCACCGGGACAGGGAGAGACTCACCCCTCCACTTT,CSARDPSTGTGRDSPLHF
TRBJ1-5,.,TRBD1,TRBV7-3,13,TGTGCCAGCAGCGCCGACAGGGGACAGCCCCAGCATTTT,CASSADRGQPQHF